This TCR beta chain appears in the sequencing data of a study of post-analysis software for immune sequencing data. Regarding the study as a whole: Higher frequency in patients than in controls was seen for roughly five TRBV segments, with TRBV5-6, TRBV5-1 and TRBV20-1 among them. Controls had significantly higher normalized Chao1 diversity than multiple sclerosis patients.

There are 14 residues in the CDR3. The ends were cut back, 0 bases at V and 7 bases at J, with 7 bases in the middle. From germline, CDR1 is LGHDT and CDR2 YNNKEL (reference sequence). To note about this clonotype: What it binds is not known.

Researchers reported that TCR beta cDNA libraries carried unique molecular identifiers. In TCRdb, the PCR reads were re-called with MiXCR into one record per CDR3 protein. The data show approximately 660,000 distinct CDR3 sequences, about 60% seen once. The V gene is TRBV3-1, the J gene TRBJ1-6; no firm D call. The specimen was blood. The clonotype was recovered from a girl aged 2-10 years with multiple sclerosis. CDR3 coding DNA: TGTGCCAGCAGCCAAGAGGCTAGCAATTCACCCCTCCACTTT. Translating it yields CASSQEASNSPLHF.